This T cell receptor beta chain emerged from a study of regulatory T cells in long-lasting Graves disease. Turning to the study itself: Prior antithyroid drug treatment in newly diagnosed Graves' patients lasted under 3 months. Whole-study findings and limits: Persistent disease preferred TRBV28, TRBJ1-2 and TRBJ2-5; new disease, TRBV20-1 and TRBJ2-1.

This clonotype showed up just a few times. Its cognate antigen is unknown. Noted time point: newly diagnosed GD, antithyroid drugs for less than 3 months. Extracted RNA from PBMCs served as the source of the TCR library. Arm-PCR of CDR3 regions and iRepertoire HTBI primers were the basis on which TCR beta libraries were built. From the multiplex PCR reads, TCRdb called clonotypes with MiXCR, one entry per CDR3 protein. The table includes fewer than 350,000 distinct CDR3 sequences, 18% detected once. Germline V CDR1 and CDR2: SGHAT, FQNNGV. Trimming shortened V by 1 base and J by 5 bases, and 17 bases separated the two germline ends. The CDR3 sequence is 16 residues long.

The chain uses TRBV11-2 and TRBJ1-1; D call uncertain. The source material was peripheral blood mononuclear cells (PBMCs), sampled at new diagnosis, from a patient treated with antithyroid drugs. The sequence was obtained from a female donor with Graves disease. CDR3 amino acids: CASSLGALGGVTEAFF. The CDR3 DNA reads TGTGCCAGCAGCTTAGGGGCCCTTGGTGGGGTGACTGAAGCTTTCTTT.